The 14 T cell receptor beta chains below all came from one sample that was sequenced in a study of blood T cells in healthy people across ages. A sample-barcoded 5' primer and a J-beta primer mix were used in a second PCR of roughly 6 to 11 cycles. TCRdb redid the calling of the 5' RACE reads with MiXCR, one entry per CDR3 protein. The sample holds fewer than 950,000 distinct CDR3 sequences, under 40% seen once. What was sequenced was blood. Receptors originate from a man aged 18-30 years in good health.

In this sample, this clonotype turned up a few times. V is TRBV12-3 or TRBV12-4 and J is TRBJ1-2; 9 bases fit TRBD1. The V segment lost 3 bases and the J segment 3 bases; nucleotides outside the gene matches: 5. This CDR3 is 15 amino acids long. The CDR3 nucleotides read TGTGCCAGCAGTTTCGACAGGACAGGGGACTATGGCTACACCTTC. Translated: CASSFDRTGDYGYTF.

The gene calls are TRBV20-1 and TRBJ2-1; 11 nucleotides align to TRBD2. The CDR3 has 14 residues. CDR1 is DFQATT, CDR2 SNEGSKA, per germline (reference sequence). The CDR3 DNA sequence: TGCCGAGCCGAACGGACTAGCGGGTACAATGAGCAGTTCTTC. The encoded protein is CRAERTSGYNEQFF.

The V and J genes are TRBV5-1 and TRBJ2-6; possibly TRBD1 for D (5 bases). The CDR3 extends over 16 amino acids. V was shortened by 4 bases and J by 4 bases, with 15 bases between the two germline ends. Germline-derived CDR1 and CDR2 are SGHRS and YFSETQ. The CDR3 DNA sequence: TGCGCCAGCAGCCAATTAACAGGAACCGGGGCCAACGTCCTGACTTTC. Protein sequence: CASSQLTGTGANVLTF. The variable domain in full, with the rest retrieved from reference TRBV5-1 and TRBJ2-6, is KAGVTQTPRYLIKTRGQQVTLSCSPISGHRSVSWYQQTPGQGLQFLFEYFSETQRNKGNFPGRFSGRQFSNSRSEMNVSTLELGDSALYLCASSQLTGTGANVLTFGAGSRLTVL.

The V gene is TRBV6-6, the J gene TRBJ1-1; D uncertain. This CDR3 has 12 amino acids. Looked up from germline, CDR1 is MNHNY and CDR2 is SVGAGI (reference sequence). V lost 0 bases and J lost 8, with 7 bases in between. The CDR3 protein is CASSYSWPEAFF. CDR3 bases: TGTGCCAGCAGTTACTCGTGGCCGGAAGCTTTCTTT.

The chain joins TRBV6-6 to TRBJ2-4; 11 bases agree with TRBD1. The CDR3 consists of 14 residues. V lost 1 base to trimming and J lost 13 bases; unmatched junction nucleotides: 6. Germline assignment: CDR1 MNHNY and CDR2 SVGAGI (reference sequence). The CDR3 here is CASSYLGTGGEQYF. In nucleotides, the CDR3 is TGTGCCAGCAGTTACTTAGGGACAGGGGGTGAGCAGTACTTC.

Comment on this clonotype: This may come from a read error, since a much larger clone is one base off. The rearrangement joins TRBV20-1 to TRBJ2-3; TRBD2 agrees at 8 bases. Germline-derived CDR1 and CDR2 are DFQATT and SNEGSKA (reference sequence). J lost 2 bases, V lost 8 bases, and 12 bases had no gene match. This CDR3 is 15 amino acids long. The CDR3 loop is CSTIKRGSYTDTQYF. The CDR3 bases are TGCAGTACTATCAAGCGGGGGAGCTACACAGATACGCAGTATTTT.

This clonotype has more than one count but fewer than ten. V usage is TRBV9 and J usage is TRBJ2-1, with unresolved D. Germline loops: CDR1 SGDLS, CDR2 YYNGEE. The CDR3 consists of 15 residues. V was pared by 0 bases and J by 8 bases, with 15 bases between. The CDR3 reads CASSVAGTSWDEQFF. CDR3 DNA sequence: TGTGCCAGCAGCGTAGCGGGCACCTCCTGGGATGAGCAGTTCTTC.

Only a few counts were recorded for this clonotype. The chain employs TRBV15 and TRBJ1-4; no definite D call. V shed 0 bases and J shed 0 bases, with 5 bases lying between them. The CDR3 loop spans 15 amino acids. Germline V gives CDR1 LNHNV, CDR2 YYDKDF (reference sequence). The CDR3 reads CATSRDTSTNEKLFF. As DNA, the CDR3 is TGTGCCACCAGCAGAGACACGTCAACTAATGAAAAACTGTTTTTT.

This sequence joins TRBV5-1 and TRBJ2-3; D is uncertain. Trimming left V 1 base short and J 2 bases short, with 8 bases between. Germline-derived CDR1 and CDR2 are SGHRS and YFSETQ. The CDR3 runs 14 residues. CDR3 nucleotides: TGCGCCAGCAGCTTGTTACGCAACACAGATACGCAGTATTTT. This codes for CASSLLRNTDTQYF.

Concerning this clonotype: No DNA is shown, since the ends of the CDR3 on it are uncertain; the CDR3 is the one TCRdb lists. The chain uses TRBV6-5 and TRBJ2-7. The CDR3 region is 13 residues in length, termini included. Germline values: CDR1 MNHEY, CDR2 SVGAGI. The CDR3 is CASSTSEPETQYF.

This clonotype has more than one count but fewer than ten. The CDR3 here is CASSQDPEVSYEQYF. CDR3 DNA: TGCGCCAGCAGCCAAGATCCGGAGGTCTCCTACGAGCAGTACTTC. This chain connects TRBV4-3 to TRBJ2-7, with a tentative D call TRBD2 (5 bases). The V end lost 0 bases, the J end lost 0 bases, and 9 bases lay between the germline ends. Germline V CDR1 and CDR2: LGHNA, YSLEER. The CDR3 contains 15 residues.

CDR3 in amino acids: CASGRQRETQYF. The DNA for the CDR3 is TGTGCTAGTGGTAGACAGCGAGAGACCCAGTACTTC. This sequence joins TRBV12-5 and TRBJ2-5; D may be TRBD1 (5 bases). V shed 5 bases and J shed 4 bases, with 8 bases lying between them. The germline V gene encodes CDR1 LGHNT and CDR2 FRNRAP. The CDR3 is 12 amino acids. Combining the CDR3 with reference TRBV12-5 and TRBJ2-5 gives the whole variable domain DARVTQTPRHKVTEMGQEVTMRCQPILGHNTVFWYRQTMMQGLELLAYFRNRAPLDDSGMPKDRFSAEMPDATLATLKIQPSEPRDSAVYFCASGRQRETQYFGPGTRLLVL.

As for this clonotype: Sequence at one end of the junction differs from germline and may be a read error. J is TRBJ2-5 and V is TRBV7-2; the D is unclear. This CDR3 has 17 amino acids. Germline-derived CDR1 and CDR2 are SGHTA and FQGNSA. The CDR3 region has the DNA TGTGCCAGCAGCCTAAACGACATAATATACGGCCAAGAGACCGAGTACTTC. Translation gives CASSLNDIIYGQETEYF.

The chain joins TRBV28 to TRBJ2-5; a possible D gene is TRBD2 (5 bases). The end of the DNA is better explained by TRBJ2-7, so the J call may be wrong. CDR3 length equals 15 residues. Germline assignment: CDR1 MDHEN and CDR2 SYDVKM. CDR3 residues: CASSLYRTATYEQYF. The CDR3 nucleotides read TGTGCCAGCAGTTTATATAGGACTGCCACCTACGAGCAGTACTTC.